Shown below are 15 T cell receptor beta chains from a single sample sequenced in a study of shared clonotypes between healthy human individuals. Some clones are missing from TCRdb's copy, which holds only in-frame ones; the method was immunoSEQ multiplex PCR. The sample shows 2.3 million or so clones, approximately 93% of them seen only once. Sequenced material: naive CD4+ T cells from PBMCs. Regarding subset: CD45RA+ positively selected. These receptor sequences come from a man between 18 and 35 years old in good health. Some clones in this sample may be carry-over from other donors' samples.

J is TRBJ2-1 and V is TRBV30, with 13 bases matching TRBD2. Losses at the gene ends were 5 bases for V and 10 bases for J; bases not matched to a gene: 5. CDR3 length: 13 amino acids. Per germline, CDR1 GTSNPN and CDR2 SVGIG (reference sequence). The CDR3: CAWQGLAGYEQFF. The CDR3 DNA is TGTGCCTGGCAGGGACTAGCGGGATACGAGCAGTTCTTC.

The rearrangement uses TRBV28 and TRBJ2-5; no clear D. Trimming took 3 bases from V and 4 from J, leaving 21 bases between them. This CDR3 is built from 17 residues. Germline CDR1 is MDHEN and CDR2 is SYDVKM. The CDR3 spells CASSFIAGPGGAETQYF. The DNA for the CDR3 is TGTGCCAGCAGTTTCATAGCCGGGCCGGGCGGTGCAGAGACCCAGTACTTC. The full variable domain, its missing parts supplied by reference TRBV28 and TRBJ2-5, is DVKVTQSSRYLVKRTGEKVFLECVQDMDHENMFWYRQDPGLGLRLIYFSYDVKMKEKGDIPEGYSVSREKKERFSLILESASTNQTSMYLCASSFIAGPGGAETQYFGPGTRLLVL.

The chain recombines TRBV29-1 with TRBJ2-1; D is unresolved. The ends were cut back, 6 bases at V and 0 bases at J, with 15 bases in the middle. The germline CDR1 and CDR2 sequences are SQVTM and ANQGSEA. The CDR3 spans 15 residues. In nucleotides, the CDR3 is TGCAGCGTCGACGGAGAGTCCAGCTCCTACAATGAGCAGTTCTTC. Translation gives CSVDGESSSYNEQFF.

V is TRBV6-6 and J is TRBJ1-2; 7 bases fit TRBD1. The CDR3 contains 15 residues. The trim removed 6 bases at V and 4 bases at J, leaving 11 bases unmatched. From germline, CDR1 is MNHNY and CDR2 SVGAGI (reference sequence). CDR3 sequence (DNA): TGTGCCAGCAGGAGGACAGGACAAATAGCCTATGGCTACACCTTC. Its protein product is CASRRTGQIAYGYTF.

This sequence joins TRBV5-6 and TRBJ2-1; D call uncertain. The CDR3 extends over 13 amino acids. CDR1 SGHDT and CDR2 YYEEEE come from the germline V gene. Trimming cost V 0 bases and J 7 bases, with 8 bases left between them. CDR3 amino acids: CASSLVDGNEQFF. The CDR3 DNA sequence: TGTGCCAGCAGCTTGGTGGACGGGAATGAGCAGTTCTTC. The full variable domain, rest sourced from reference TRBV5-6 and TRBJ2-1, is DAGVTQSPTHLIKTRGQQVTLRCSPKSGHDTVSWYQQALGQGPQFIFQYYEEEERQRGNFPDRFSGHQFPNYSSELNVNALLLGDSALYLCASSLVDGNEQFFGPGTRLTVL.

As regards this clone: Other DNA sequences in this specimen translate into the identical CDR3. The V and J genes are TRBV5-1 and TRBJ2-1; D gene ambiguous. Trimming left V 4 bases short and J 6 bases short, with 8 bases between. Germline V gene sequence: CDR1 SGHRS, CDR2 YFSETQ. CDR3 size: 12 residues. This CDR3 is CASSPPGNEQFF. CDR3 sequence (DNA): TGCGCCAGCAGCCCCCCGGGCAATGAGCAGTTCTTC. The whole variable domain, remainder taken from reference TRBV5-1 and TRBJ2-1, is KAGVTQTPRYLIKTRGQQVTLSCSPISGHRSVSWYQQTPGQGLQFLFEYFSETQRNKGNFPGRFSGRQFSNSRSEMNVSTLELGDSALYLCASSPPGNEQFFGPGTRLTVL.

The chain has TRBV9 and TRBJ1-1, with D perhaps matching TRBD1 (6 bases). The length of the CDR3 is 12 residues. Trimming took 4 bases from V and 11 from J, leaving 15 bases between them. Germline V gene lookup returns CDR1 SGDLS and CDR2 YYNGEE. The CDR3 DNA reads as TGTGCCAGCAGCCCCAGTTGGGGGCCCGCTTTCTTT. This codes for CASSPSWGPAFF.

This clone has only one observation. The V gene is TRBV11-3, the J gene TRBJ2-5; 9 bases match TRBD1. CDR3 length equals 14 residues. With 5 bases clipped from V and 3 bases from J, the junction kept 4 bases outside the gene matches. Germline loops: CDR1 SGHNT, CDR2 YENEEA. CDR3 protein: CASSGRTGEETQYF. CDR3 bases: TGTGCCAGCAGCGGACGGACAGGGGAAGAGACCCAGTACTTC.

The rearrangement links TRBV28 to TRBJ2-7, with D possibly matching TRBD1 (6 bases). V dropped 7 bases and J dropped 0 bases, with 13 bases sitting between them. CDR1 MDHEN and CDR2 SYDVKM come from the germline V gene. The CDR3 extends over 14 amino acids. CDR3 DNA: TGTGCCAGCAAGACGTGGACAGACTCCTACGAGCAGTACTTC. Translated: CASKTWTDSYEQYF.

The rearrangement uses TRBV28 and TRBJ2-7, with 9 bases aligning to TRBD2. The CDR3 is 15 residues long. Germline V gene lookup returns CDR1 MDHEN and CDR2 SYDVKM. V lost 2 bases to trimming and J lost 6 bases; unmatched junction nucleotides: 8. CDR3 sequence (DNA): TGTGCCAGCAGTTTAGCGGGAGGGCCGTACTCCGAGCAGTACTTC. Its translation: CASSLAGGPYSEQYF. Full variable domain (remainder filled in from reference TRBV28 and TRBJ2-7): DVKVTQSSRYLVKRTGEKVFLECVQDMDHENMFWYRQDPGLGLRLIYFSYDVKMKEKGDIPEGYSVSREKKERFSLILESASTNQTSMYLCASSLAGGPYSEQYFGPGTRLTVT.

The chain is built from TRBV5-4 and TRBJ2-1; 7 bases are shared with TRBD2. CDR1 and CDR2 (germline): SGHNT, YYREEE (reference sequence). This CDR3 is built from 16 residues. Germline trimming cut 0 bases from V and 3 bases from J; bases unmatched to any gene: 6. The CDR3 DNA sequence: TGTGCCAGCAGCTTGGGGGGGAGGGGAAACTACAATGAGCAGTTCTTC. Translated, it gives CASSLGGRGNYNEQFF.

The gene calls are TRBV28 and TRBJ2-3; D may be TRBD1 or TRBD2 (5 bases each). Germline V lookup: CDR1 MDHEN, CDR2 SYDVKM. The germline V and J ends were trimmed by 6 bases and 14 bases, with 21 bases remaining between them. The CDR3 spans 13 residues. The CDR3 DNA is TGTGCCAGCAGCCAGGGAATAAAGCGGCTTCGGTATTTT. Amino acids: CASSQGIKRLRYF.

This sequence joins TRBV18 and TRBJ1-1, with TRBD1 as a possible D gene (5 bases). This CDR3 region has 15 residues. V lost 3 bases and J 0 bases, leaving 11 bases between the germline ends. The germline V gene has CDR1 KGHSH and CDR2 LQKENI. CDR3 residues: CASSPGETVNTEAFF. The CDR3 nucleotides are TGTGCCAGCTCACCGGGAGAGACAGTGAACACTGAAGCTTTCTTT.

The DNA of the CDR3 is TGTGCCAGCAGCCCCCCCGGGGGGCCCCCCCTCCCCTACGAGCAGTACTTC. Amino acid sequence: CASSPPGGPPLPYEQYF. This chain connects TRBV5-5 to TRBJ2-7; a possible D gene is TRBD2 (7 bases). Germline V gene sequence: CDR1 SGHKS, CDR2 YYEKEE (reference sequence). The CDR3 is 17 residues long. The ends were cut back, 4 bases at V and 2 bases at J, with 22 bases in the middle.

This chain links TRBV25-1 with TRBJ2-5, with D tentatively TRBD2 (5 bases). V lost 6 bases and J 3 bases, leaving 11 bases between the germline ends. Germline V lookup: CDR1 MGHDK, CDR2 SYGVNS. The CDR3 is 13 residues long. In nucleotides, the CDR3 is TGTGCCAGCAGGAGATCCGGGGAAGAGACCCAGTACTTC. Translated: CASRRSGEETQYF.